The clone carrying this TCR beta chain appeared a few times. Sequencing used immunoSEQ multiplex PCR; TCRdb keeps in-frame clones, though not all of them. This table has over 80,000 clones, 70% to 90% appearing once. This entry is derived from a study of blood T cell repertoires in COVID-19. Study context: COVID-19 samples collected from the United States, Italy and Spain covered acute and convalescent phases. T cells, B-cell-depleted T cells, or PBMCs provided the cDNA or gDNA that served as material.

The CDR3 extends over 17 amino acids. Germline CDR1 reads KGHDR; CDR2 reads SFDVKD. Trimming removed 4 bases from V and 0 bases from J; junction bases left unmatched: 7. The sample was peripheral blood. The TCR was taken from a human donor in a cohort sampled during active COVID-19. This chain uses TRBV24-1 with TRBJ2-2; 7 bases match TRBD1. The CDR3 sequence is CATSDQGQLANTGELFF. In DNA form, the CDR3 reads TGTGCCACCAGTGACCAGGGACAGCTAGCGAACACCGGGGAGCTGTTTTTT.